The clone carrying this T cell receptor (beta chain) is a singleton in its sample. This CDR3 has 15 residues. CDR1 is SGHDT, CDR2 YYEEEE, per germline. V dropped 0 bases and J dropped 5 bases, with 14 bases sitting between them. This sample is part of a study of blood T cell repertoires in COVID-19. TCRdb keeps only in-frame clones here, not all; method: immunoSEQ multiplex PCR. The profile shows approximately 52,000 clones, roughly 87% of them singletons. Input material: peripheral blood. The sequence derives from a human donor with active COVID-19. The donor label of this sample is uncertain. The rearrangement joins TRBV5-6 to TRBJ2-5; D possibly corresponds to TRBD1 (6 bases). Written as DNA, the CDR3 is TGTGCCAGCAGCTTGGCGATTACAGGGATGGAGACCCAGTACTTC. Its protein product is CASSLAITGMETQYF. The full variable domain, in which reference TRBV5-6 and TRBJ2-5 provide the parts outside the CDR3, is DAGVTQSPTHLIKTRGQQVTLRCSPKSGHDTVSWYQQALGQGPQFIFQYYEEEERQRGNFPDRFSGHQFPNYSSELNVNALLLGDSALYLCASSLAITGMETQYFGPGTRLLVL.